The following is a TCR beta chain sequence with its context. Which antigen it targets is not known. No base-level quality is on record; no much larger clone is a single base apart. These data are taken from a study of technical replicates of blood from several donors (TCRdb year 2017). Trimming leaves V shorter by 5 bases and J shorter by 2 bases, with the junction holding 4 bases beyond the gene matches. CDR1 and CDR2 were assigned from the germline V gene (reference sequence) as SGHAT and FQDESV. Its CDR3 holds 15 amino acids, cysteine through phenylalanine. Of the read, only the CDR3 DNA is kept; its 45 bases are in frame from base 1. The library was produced with the immunoSEQ multiplex PCR assay. The source is immuneACCESS, and TCRdb retained only in-frame sequences with V and J called. Part of the clones is not carried over; for the studies checked, unresolved V genes explain less than half of this, and the remainder is unexplained. This sample has 70,000 to 80,000 clones in its table, and roughly 97% of those were observed once. The top ten clones comprise approximately 0.2% of the sample.

The source material was T cells isolated from PBMCs. This clonotype was obtained from a human donor in good health. The V gene is TRBV11-1 and the J gene is TRBJ1-2, with TRBD1 identical over 11 junction bases. The CDR3 protein: CASSRDRGANYGYTF. The DNA is as follows: TGTGCCAGCAGCCGGGACAGGGGGGCAAACTATGGCTACACCTTC.